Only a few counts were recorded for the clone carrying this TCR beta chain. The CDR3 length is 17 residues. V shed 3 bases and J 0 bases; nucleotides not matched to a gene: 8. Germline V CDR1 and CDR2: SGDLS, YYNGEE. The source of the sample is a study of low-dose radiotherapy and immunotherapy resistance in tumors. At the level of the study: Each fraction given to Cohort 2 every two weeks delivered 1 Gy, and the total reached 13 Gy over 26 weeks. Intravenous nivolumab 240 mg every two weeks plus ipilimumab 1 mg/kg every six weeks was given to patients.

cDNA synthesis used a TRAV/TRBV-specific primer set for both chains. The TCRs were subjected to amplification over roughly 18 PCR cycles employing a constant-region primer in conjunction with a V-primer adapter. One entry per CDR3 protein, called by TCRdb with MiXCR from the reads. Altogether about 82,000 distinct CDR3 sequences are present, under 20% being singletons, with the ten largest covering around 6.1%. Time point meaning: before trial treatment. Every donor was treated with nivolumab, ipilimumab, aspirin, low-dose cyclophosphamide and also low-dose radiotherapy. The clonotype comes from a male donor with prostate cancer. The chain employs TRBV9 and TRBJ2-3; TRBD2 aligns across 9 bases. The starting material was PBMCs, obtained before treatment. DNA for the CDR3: TGTGCCAGCAGCGCCCGCGGGGGGGGGAGAAGCACAGATACGCAGTATTTT. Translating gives CASSARGGGRSTDTQYF.